This TCR beta chain was observed in a study of cytomegalovirus exposure and HLA in healthy donors. Notes on this clone: The antigen remains unidentified.

The CDR3 length is 12 residues. Germline-derived CDR1 and CDR2 are SQVTM and ANQGSEA. V shed 7 bases and J shed 5 bases, with 14 bases lying between them. Study-wide points: According to the study, 160 or so TCR beta chains were cytomegalovirus-associated. The CMV antigen specificity of a few CMV-associated chains was confirmed through in vitro analysis.

PCR primers comprised 60 Vbeta and 13 Jbeta primers. The method was immunoSEQ multiplex PCR; TCRdb's version includes in-frame clones alone and lacks a portion of them. Of roughly 160,000 clones listed, approximately 77% are singletons. V and J are TRBV29-1 and TRBJ1-1; D gene unclear. The receptor was isolated from a female donor in good health and CMV-seronegative. Material for sequencing was PBMCs. CDR3 sequence reads: CSGTAAGTEAFF. CDR3 DNA sequence: TGCAGCGGGACCGCTGCGGGGACTGAAGCTTTCTTT.